These 27 T cell receptor beta chains were all obtained from the same sample, sequenced in a study of long-term antiretroviral therapy in people with HIV. Runs used v3.0 of the immunoSEQ assay and were done at survey level. Profiling relied on immunoSEQ multiplex PCR, and the TCRdb table lists in-frame clones only, not all of them. Among about 39,000 clones listed, 86% were seen once. Sequencing was performed on unsorted PBMCs, taken 1.2 years after starting antiretroviral therapy. Source of these receptors: a woman aged 50 to 65 with HIV.

The V gene is TRBV9, the J gene TRBJ1-1; a weak D match, TRBD1 (5 bases). Germline V gene sequence: CDR1 SGDLS, CDR2 YYNGEE. The CDR3 is 15 amino acids. V dropped 2 bases and J dropped 3 bases, with 14 bases sitting between them. For the CDR3, the DNA is TGTGCCAGCAGCGTGGCGGTTGGCAGGGACACTGAAGCTTTCTTT. Its protein product is CASSVAVGRDTEAFF.

V is TRBV5-4 and J is TRBJ2-3, with D maybe TRBD1 (5 bases). Germline V CDR1 and CDR2: SGHNT, YYREEE (reference sequence). The CDR3 length is 14 residues. V was clipped by 0 bases and J by 6 bases, with 11 bases between them. CDR3 loop: CASSLAGSVDTQYF. In nucleotides, the CDR3 is TGTGCCAGCAGCTTGGCAGGGTCCGTGGATACGCAGTATTTT.

The chain couples TRBV7-8 to TRBJ2-5; tentatively, D is TRBD2 (6 bases). Germline V gene lookup returns CDR1 SGHVS and CDR2 FQNEAQ. This CDR3 region has 15 residues. The germline V and J ends were trimmed by 3 bases and 5 bases, with 16 bases remaining between them. The chain's CDR3 is CASSFFGGSTETQYF. Written as DNA, the CDR3 is TGTGCCAGCAGCTTTTTTGGGGGGAGCACTGAGACCCAGTACTTC.

This chain joins TRBV27 and TRBJ2-1, with TRBD2 matching 8 bases. The V and J ends lost 6 bases and 9 bases, in that order; junction bases with no gene match: 13. This CDR3 is built from 15 residues. Germline V gene data show CDR1 as MNHEY and CDR2 as SMNVEV (reference sequence). CDR3 region: CASSRGLDGIGEQFF. The CDR3 DNA reads as TGTGCCAGCAGCCGGGGACTAGACGGAATTGGTGAGCAGTTCTTC.

The chain is built from TRBV7-9 and TRBJ2-2; no definite D call. CDR1 and CDR2 from the germline V gene are SEHNR and FQNEAQ (reference sequence). The CDR3 runs to 15 residues. The V end was cut by 1 base, the J end by 0 bases, with 6 bases between. This CDR3 reads CASSLGQSNTGELFF. The CDR3 nucleotides read TGTGCCAGCAGCTTAGGGCAGTCGAACACCGGGGAGCTGTTTTTT.

The rearrangement joins TRBV30 to TRBJ1-1; the D gene is possibly TRBD1 (5 bases). V was cut by 4 bases and J by 1 base, with 7 bases left in between. Germline V gives CDR1 GTSNPN, CDR2 SVGIG (reference sequence). The length of the CDR3 is 12 residues. The CDR3 is CAWTQGNTEAFF. CDR3 nucleotides: TGTGCCTGGACCCAGGGGAACACTGAAGCTTTCTTT.

The V call is TRBV5-1, the J call TRBJ2-7; possibly TRBD2 for D (6 bases). The ends were cut back, 2 bases at V and 0 bases at J, with 12 bases in the middle. The CDR3 contains 15 residues. Germline CDR1 is SGHRS and CDR2 is YFSETQ. The DNA of the CDR3 is TGCGCCAGCAGCTTAGGCGGGACTGCCTCCTACGAGCAGTACTTC. It specifies CASSLGGTASYEQYF.

The chain carries TRBV11-2 and TRBJ2-7, with TRBD1 matching 10 bases. V dropped 5 bases and J dropped 2; count of bases not matched to a gene: 3. The CDR3 has 14 residues. Germline V gene lookup returns CDR1 SGHAT and CDR2 FQNNGV. The CDR3 sequence is CASSPGQGAYEQYF. DNA of the CDR3: TGTGCCAGCAGCCCCGGACAGGGGGCCTACGAGCAGTACTTC.

This clone was found a few times. The chain recombines TRBV6-5 with TRBJ2-7; a weak D match, TRBD1 (7 bases). V was trimmed by 2 bases and J by 3 bases, leaving 11 bases between them. Germline V gene sequence: CDR1 MNHEY, CDR2 SVGAGI. This CDR3 region has 14 residues. The CDR3 loop is CASSYGGGGYEQYF. The CDR3 DNA is TGTGCCAGCAGTTACGGAGGGGGCGGCTACGAGCAGTACTTC.

V and J are TRBV27 and TRBJ2-3; the D gene is possibly TRBD1 (5 bases). Germline V CDR1 and CDR2: MNHEY, SMNVEV (reference sequence). The CDR3 is 11 residues long. V was shortened by 10 bases and J by 8 bases, with 13 bases between the two germline ends. CDR3 loop: CAIKQGFTQYF. In DNA form, the CDR3 reads TGTGCCATCAAGCAGGGTTTTACGCAGTATTTT.

The rearrangement joins TRBV19 to TRBJ1-4; tentative D call: TRBD1 (5 bases). With 8 bases removed from V and 4 bases from J, the gap between germline ends came to 11 bases. The CDR3 consists of 13 residues. The germline gives CDR1 LNHDA, CDR2 SQIVND (reference sequence). The CDR3 bases are TGTGCCAGTTTCGAACAGGTTAATGAAAAACTGTTTTTT. This gives the protein CASFEQVNEKLFF.

This clone has more than one count but fewer than ten. The chain is built from TRBV5-1 and TRBJ2-2; D possibly corresponds to TRBD1 (6 bases). The germline V gene has CDR1 SGHRS and CDR2 YFSETQ. V lost 6 bases to trimming and J lost 1 base, with 10 bases between them. This CDR3 region has 14 residues. The CDR3 DNA reads TGCGCCAGCACCGGACAGCTGAACACCGGGGAGCTGTTTTTT. This codes for CASTGQLNTGELFF.

The chain uses TRBV14 and TRBJ1-2; D gene uncertain. The CDR3 has 17 residues. The V end was cut by 4 bases, the J end by 1 base, with 19 bases between. CDR1 and CDR2 from the germline V gene are SGHDN and FVKESK. The CDR3 protein is CASSLLGPGSGNYGYTF. The CDR3 coding sequence is TGTGCCAGCAGCCTCCTGGGTCCGGGGAGCGGTAACTATGGCTACACCTTC.

This clone showed up just once. This CDR3 is also generated by other DNA sequences in the sample. This rearrangement joins TRBV7-9 to TRBJ2-7; D is ambiguous. The germline gives CDR1 SEHNR, CDR2 FQNEAQ (reference sequence). Between the trimmed V and J ends, which lost 5 bases and 0 bases, there was a span of 5 bases. The CDR3 has 12 residues. CDR3 amino acids: CASSRSSYEQYF. Written as DNA, the CDR3 is TGTGCCAGCAGCCGGAGCTCCTACGAGCAGTACTTC.

This chain links TRBV18 with TRBJ2-3; 15 positions match TRBD2. The CDR3 totals 16 residues. Germline V gives CDR1 KGHSH, CDR2 LQKENI. The trim removed 6 bases at V and 5 bases at J, leaving 6 bases unmatched. Written as DNA, the CDR3 is TGTGCCAGCTCTCGGACTAGCGGGGGGGCTGGAGATACGCAGTATTTT. Residues: CASSRTSGGAGDTQYF.

This chain links TRBV6-1 with TRBJ2-2; maybe TRBD1 (5 bases). The CDR3 is made up of 15 amino acids. The V gene lost 2 bases and the J gene lost 1 base, with 8 bases spanning the gap. Germline V gene lookup returns CDR1 MNHNS and CDR2 SASEGT. The CDR3 DNA reads TGTGCCAGCAGTGAAAACAGGAAGAACACCGGGGAGCTGTTTTTT. Protein: CASSENRKNTGELFF.

The rearrangement uses TRBV6-6 and TRBJ2-2, with TRBD2 identical over 11 bases. Germline V lookup: CDR1 MNHNY, CDR2 SVGAGI (reference sequence). This CDR3 has 15 residues. V trimming: 7 bases; J trimming: 3 bases; junction bases outside the gene matches: 4. CDR3 sequence reads: CASKLAGAYTGELFF. CDR3 nucleotides: TGTGCCAGCAAACTAGCGGGGGCATACACCGGGGAGCTGTTTTTT.

The chain uses TRBV10-3 and TRBJ1-6; 8 bases are a match to TRBD1. The CDR3 spans 14 residues. The germline V gene encodes CDR1 ENHRY and CDR2 SYGVKD. With 7 bases clipped from V and 8 bases from J, the junction kept 7 bases outside the gene matches. The DNA for the CDR3 is TGTGCCATCAATTTGGGACAGGCTCATTCACCCCTCCACTTT. Translated, it gives CAINLGQAHSPLHF.

This chain connects TRBV4-1 to TRBJ1-6; D is unclear. Germline-derived CDR1 and CDR2 are MGHRA and YSYEKL. Trimming removed 0 bases from V and 7 bases from J, with 4 bases in between. This CDR3 region has 13 residues. The DNA of the CDR3 is TGCGCCAGCAGCCAAGATAGCAATTCACCCCTCCACTTT. This encodes CASSQDSNSPLHF.

The chain employs TRBV6-6 and TRBJ2-5; TRBD2 might be the D (6 bases). Germline V CDR1 and CDR2: MNHNY, SVGAGI (reference sequence). The CDR3 loop spans 15 amino acids. Trimming cost V 3 bases and J 5 bases, with 16 bases left between them. The CDR3: CASSYGFMGRETQYF. The CDR3 coding sequence is TGTGCCAGCAGTTATGGGTTCATGGGGAGGGAGACCCAGTACTTC.

The chain carries TRBV5-1 and TRBJ2-3; the D gene is possibly TRBD1 (5 bases). This CDR3 has 14 residues. Between the trimmed V and J ends, which lost 1 base and 0 bases, there was a span of 6 bases. Germline assignment: CDR1 SGHRS and CDR2 YFSETQ. CDR3 region: CASSLQGSTDTQYF. The CDR3 bases are TGCGCCAGCAGCTTGCAGGGAAGCACAGATACGCAGTATTTT.

The chain carries TRBV5-4 and TRBJ2-5; 11 positions match TRBD2. Per germline, CDR1 SGHNT and CDR2 YYREEE (reference sequence). Trimming took 4 bases from V and 2 from J; bases not matched to a gene: 4. CDR3 length: 15 amino acids. CDR3 region: CASSRSGGEQETQYF. CDR3 nucleotides: TGTGCCAGCAGCCGTAGCGGGGGGGAACAAGAGACCCAGTACTTC.

CDR3: CASSLVNGGQETQYF. CDR3 nucleotide sequence: TGTGCCAGCAGCTTAGTAAACGGGGGGCAAGAGACCCAGTACTTC. The rearrangement uses TRBV5-4 and TRBJ2-5; TRBD2 agrees at 7 bases. V was pared by 2 bases and J by 2 bases, with 6 bases of the junction left unmatched. This CDR3 is built from 15 residues. Germline V lookup: CDR1 SGHNT, CDR2 YYREEE (reference sequence).

The rearrangement joins TRBV10-3 to TRBJ1-4; D may be TRBD1 (5 bases). The length of the CDR3 is 12 residues. V was pared by 11 bases and J by 8 bases, with 15 bases between. Looked up from germline, CDR1 is ENHRY and CDR2 is SYGVKD. CDR3 region: CASGGTIEKLFF. CDR3 coding DNA: TGTGCCTCCGGGGGGACGATAGAAAAACTGTTTTTT.

The gene calls are TRBV2 and TRBJ2-2, with D maybe TRBD1 (6 bases). Per the germline V gene, CDR1 is SNHLY and CDR2 is FYNNEI. The CDR3 loop spans 14 amino acids. V lost 5 bases and J 4 bases, leaving 11 bases between the germline ends. This CDR3 reads CASSTGFITGELFF. The CDR3 bases are TGTGCCAGCAGTACAGGGTTTATCACCGGGGAGCTGTTTTTT.

The gene calls are TRBV5-6 and TRBJ1-5; D is uncertain. The germline V gene has CDR1 SGHDT and CDR2 YYEEEE. The V end lost 4 bases, the J end lost 1 base, and 9 bases lay between the germline ends. CDR3 length: 14 amino acids. CDR3 sequence (DNA): TGTGCCAGCAGCCTCGCACTCAGCAATCAGCCCCAGCATTTT. Protein: CASSLALSNQPQHF.

The chain is built from TRBV6-6 and TRBJ1-2; 9 positions match TRBD1. The CDR3 runs 14 residues. The V gene's germline CDR1 is MNHNY and CDR2 SVGAGI (reference sequence). Unmatched junction bases numbered 9, after V lost 5 bases and J lost 8 bases. The CDR3 here is CASSQPGQGKGYTF. CDR3 nucleotides: TGTGCCAGCAGTCAACCGGGACAGGGAAAAGGCTACACCTTC.